This TCR beta chain was found in a study of blood T cell repertoires in COVID-19. Turning to the study itself: Some COVID-19 samples were acute and others convalescent; all came from the United States, Italy and Spain. Nucleic acid was either cDNA or gDNA, and it came from T cells, B-cell-depleted T cells, or PBMCs.

Germline V gives CDR1 MNHEY, CDR2 SVGAGI. CDR3 length: 14 residues. V was trimmed by 6 bases and J by 7 bases, leaving 13 bases between them. Per the original data handling: Reference gene primer amplification gave estimated nucleated cell counts. The assay was immunoSEQ multiplex PCR, and TCRdb's table has in-frame clones only and misses some. That table is the source of V, J and clone size, and D and trimming were worked out from the DNA. The sample lists 130,000 or so clones, 84% occurring once. Sequenced material: peripheral blood. The chain uses TRBV6-5 and TRBJ1-6, with D perhaps matching TRBD1 (6 bases). The clonotype comes from an older woman with acute or convalescent COVID-19. CDR3 loop: CASRERGSNSPLHF. The CDR3 coding sequence is TGTGCCAGCAGGGAGAGGGGGTCCAATTCACCCCTCCACTTT.